One and the same sample provided the 8 T cell receptor beta chains below, sequenced in a study of blood T cell repertoires in COVID-19. TCRdb keeps only in-frame clones here, not all; method: immunoSEQ multiplex PCR. The sample has under 250,000 clones; 92% are singletons. The sequenced material came from peripheral blood. These receptor sequences come from a man in his 60s with COVID-19, enrolled during active disease.

This chain links TRBV29-1 with TRBJ2-7; D may be TRBD1 (6 bases). Germline-derived CDR1 and CDR2 are SQVTM and ANQGSEA. The CDR3 is made up of 12 amino acids. The V end was cut by 4 bases, the J end by 2 bases, with 9 bases between. The CDR3 sequence: CSVVGQTYEQYF. CDR3 DNA: TGCAGCGTTGTGGGACAAACCTACGAGCAGTACTTC.

This clone was seen many times. This rearrangement joins TRBV7-2 to TRBJ2-7; D may be TRBD2 (6 bases). Per germline, CDR1 SGHTA and CDR2 FQGNSA. V was trimmed by 1 base and J by 2 bases, leaving 12 bases between them. The CDR3 runs 15 residues. CDR3 loop: CASSLGTSSTYEQYF. The CDR3 DNA is TGTGCCAGCAGCTTAGGAACTAGCAGCACCTACGAGCAGTACTTC.

Here the CDR3 DNA reads TGCGCCAGCAGCCCGGAGGTCTCCCCGGCGCAGTATTTT. Translating gives CASSPEVSPAQYF. The chain has TRBV5-1 and TRBJ2-3; perhaps TRBD2 as D (5 bases). V dropped 4 bases and J dropped 10 bases, with 16 bases sitting between them. Germline CDR1 is SGHRS and CDR2 is YFSETQ. The CDR3 runs to 13 residues.

The rearrangement uses TRBV28 and TRBJ2-7; 11 positions agree with TRBD2. Germline CDR1 reads MDHEN; CDR2 reads SYDVKM. The CDR3 spans 18 residues. V lost 7 bases to trimming and J lost 2 bases; unmatched junction nucleotides: 16. CDR3 nucleotides: TGTGCCAGCACGAGGGCTAGCGGGGGGAGGGGTTTACCCTACGAGCAGTACTTC. Amino acid sequence: CASTRASGGRGLPYEQYF.

The chain is built from TRBV21-1 and TRBJ1-6; the tabulated D call, TRBD1, remains unverified against the DNA. TRBV21-1 is given as a pseudogene. CDR3 length: 16 amino acids. In DNA, the CDR3 is TGTGCCAGCAGCAAAGCACCCAGGGGAAATAATTCACCCCTCCACTTT. Translation: CASSKAPRGNNSPLHF.

The chain joins TRBV4-1 to TRBJ1-3; TRBD1 agrees at 7 bases. The J segment lost 3 bases and the V segment lost 1 base, leaving 3 bases of the junction unmatched. This CDR3 is built from 15 residues. The V gene's germline CDR1 is MGHRA and CDR2 YSYEKL. The CDR3 nucleotides read TGCGCCAGCAGCCAAGGAGGGACAGATGGAAACACCATATATTTT. Translated: CASSQGGTDGNTIYF.

The chain couples TRBV28 to TRBJ2-7; TRBD1 agrees at 8 bases. The CDR3 runs 15 residues. Germline V gene data show CDR1 as MDHEN and CDR2 as SYDVKM. Trimming took 5 bases from V and 3 from J; bases not matched to a gene: 9. CDR3 coding DNA: TGTGCCAGCAGTCGATTCGGGACAGGACGCTACGAGCAGTACTTC. Translated, it gives CASSRFGTGRYEQYF.

The chain employs TRBV19 and TRBJ2-1; 8 bases are shared with TRBD1. This CDR3 spans 18 amino acids. Germline CDR1 LNHDA, CDR2 SQIVND (reference sequence). V trimming: 4 bases; J trimming: 4 bases; junction bases outside the gene matches: 15. The CDR3 bases are TGTGCCAGTAGTAACTTCCGGTACGGGACAGGATTTTACAATGAGCAGTTCTTC. Its translation: CASSNFRYGTGFYNEQFF.